A selection of T cell receptor beta chains follows, all from one sample in a study of radiation and T cells in renal cell carcinoma. The method was immunoSEQ multiplex PCR; TCRdb's version includes in-frame clones alone and lacks a portion of them. Of some 110,000 clones listed, 80% to 85% are singletons. Sequenced here: blood, sampled from a patient whose treatment included radiotherapy and nephrectomy. Receptor source: a woman in her fifties or sixties with renal cell carcinoma. Each CDR3 is given with its conserved first and last residue.

cdr3_length	j_call	v_call	cdr3_aa
15	TRBJ2-5	TRBV6-5	CASSYTDGSQETQYF
18	TRBJ2-3	TRBV28	CASSLIPLGLAGTDTQYF
14	TRBJ2-5	TRBV9	CASSVRAGRETQYF
11	TRBJ1-5	TRBV2	CASSYSQPQHF
12	TRBJ2-3	TRBV5-6	CASSLFTDTQYF
16	TRBJ2-1	TRBV27	CASTQGGRPAYNEQFF
15	TRBJ2-1	TRBV4-1	CASSQVEQANNEQFF
13	TRBJ2-5	TRBV29-1	CSAGDRSKETQYF
16	TRBJ1-2	TRBV19	CASSIMGQGKARGYTF
16	TRBJ2-1	TRBV7-9	CASSLAAAGGDNEQFF
14	TRBJ2-3	TRBV15	CATTSGGATDTQYF
16	TRBJ2-2	TRBV27	CASSLSSDRGAGELFF